Listed below are T cell receptor beta chains from one sample, sequenced in a study of blood T cells in healthy people across ages. TCRdb passed the 5' RACE reads through MiXCR, listing each CDR3 protein once. The table shows around 700,000 distinct CDR3 sequences, with just under 25% occurring only once. The same data also went into a second study, on T cells of mothers and their children.

Sequenced input: blood. The receptors derive from a boy younger than 18 in good health. Each CDR3 is given with its conserved first and last residue. D genes are given only for firm matches. Rows may omit the clone size; those that give it use once, few, many or a size class.

V,D,J,size,DNA,CDR3
TRBV2,TRBD2,TRBJ2-1,-,TGTGCCAGCAGTGTTCAGCGGGACTTTAACAATGAGCAGTTCTTC,CASSVQRDFNNEQFF
TRBV5-1,TRBD1,TRBJ2-6,-,TGCGCCAGCAGCTGGGGACAGCCTGGGGCCAACGTCCTGACTTTC,CASSWGQPGANVLTF
TRBV3-1,TRBD1,TRBJ1-2,-,TGTGCCAGCAGCCAAGCGAAGTCGACAGGGGGCCCGGCTAGTGGCTACACCTTC,CASSQAKSTGGPASGYTF
TRBV21-1,-,TRBJ1-4,-,TGTGCCAGCAGCAACCCCGATGGGCAGAATGAAAAACTGTTTTTT,CASSNPDGQNEKLFF
TRBV3-1,-,TRBJ2-5,-,TGTGCCAGCAGACGCGACCCGGGGATCCAAGAGACCCAGTACTTC,CASRRDPGIQETQYF
TRBV9,-,TRBJ1-2,-,TGTGCCAGCAGCGCACAAGAGGGCTATGGCTACACCTTC,CASSAQEGYGYTF
TRBV9,-,TRBJ1-5,-,TGTGCCAGCAGCCCGGACTCAGGGGGCAATCAGCCCCAGCATTTT,CASSPDSGGNQPQHF
TRBV18,-,TRBJ2-2,-,TGTGCCAGCTCACGGAACTCCGCGAACACCGGGGAGCTGTTTTTT,CASSRNSANTGELFF
TRBV4-1,-,TRBJ2-1,few,TGCGCCAGCAGCCAAGTGACCGGCTACAATGAGCAGTTCTTC,CASSQVTGYNEQFF
TRBV29-1,-,TRBJ2-4,many,TGCAGCGTTGAACCTACAGGGGAGGGAAACATTCAGTACTTC,CSVEPTGEGNIQYF
TRBV9,TRBD1,TRBJ1-1,few,TGTGCCAGCAGCGTAGGGACAGGGAACACTGAAGCTTTCTTT,CASSVGTGNTEAFF
TRBV12-3/TRBV12-4,TRBD2,TRBJ2-7,few,TGTGCCAGCAGTTTAGGGACTAGACAGTACTTC,CASSLGTRQYF
TRBV29-1,-,TRBJ2-6,-,TGCAGCGTTGGGACGGGCAGCTCTGGGGCCAACGTCCTGACTTTC,CSVGTGSSGANVLTF
TRBV10-3,TRBD2,TRBJ2-7,few,TGTGCCACCTCGGGAGGGACCGGGTACGAGCAGTACTTC,CATSGGTGYEQYF
TRBV12-3/TRBV12-4,-,TRBJ1-2,-,TGTGCCAGCAGCCCGTCCGCGGGGGGCTACACCTTC,CASSPSAGGYTF
TRBV24-1,-,TRBJ2-2,few,TGTGCCACCAGTGATCCCACGACCGGCACCGGGGAGCTGTTTTTT,CATSDPTTGTGELFF
TRBV20-1,-,TRBJ2-3,-,TGCAGTGCTAGAGAGTACGGGGTCAACACAGATACGCAGTATTTT,CSAREYGVNTDTQYF
TRBV5-6,-,TRBJ2-5,few,TGTGCCAGCAGCTTATTGAGATTGGAGACCCAGTACTTC,CASSLLRLETQYF
TRBV5-1,TRBD2,TRBJ2-2,-,TGCGCCAGCAGCTTGGGACTAGCGGGAGGCACCGGGGAGCTGTTTTTT,CASSLGLAGGTGELFF
TRBV19,-,TRBJ2-7,few,TGTGCCAGCTCACCGGACATATCCATCTACGAGCAGTACTTC,CASSPDISIYEQYF
TRBV20-1,-,TRBJ2-4,few,TGCAGTGCTAGAATAGCCGGCAAAAACATTCAGTACTTC,CSARIAGKNIQYF
TRBV20-1,TRBD2,TRBJ2-3,-,TGCAGTGCTAGAACCGGGACTAGCGGAGATACGCAGTATTTT,CSARTGTSGDTQYF
TRBV20-1,TRBD1,TRBJ2-3,-,TGCAGTGCTAGTGGGGACAGGGCCCCAGATACGCAGTATTTT,CSASGDRAPDTQYF
TRBV9,-,TRBJ1-1,few,TGTGCCAGCAGCGTAGAGGCCCCAGAAGGAGTCACTGAAGCTTTCTTT,CASSVEAPEGVTEAFF
TRBV11-3,-,TRBJ2-4,few,TGTGCCAGCAGCTTAGATAGTCGAGAGCGCCGAGGAACCAAAAACATTCAGTACTTC,CASSLDSRERRGTKNIQYF
TRBV2,-,TRBJ1-5,-,TGTGCCAGCAGTGAAGGAACAGTAGGGAATCAGCCCCAGCATTTT,CASSEGTVGNQPQHF
TRBV28,-,TRBJ2-1,-,TGTGCCAGCAGTTTAGTTTACGGGGAGCAGTTCTTC,CASSLVYGEQFF
TRBV12-3/TRBV12-4,-,TRBJ2-7,-,TGTGCCAGCAGTTTTGCGTCGACCTACGAGCAGTACTTC,CASSFASTYEQYF
TRBV28,-,TRBJ2-5,-,TGTGCCAGCAGCTCAATCAGGGGGGCCTTAAGAAAGACCCAGTACTTC,CASSSIRGALRKTQYF
TRBV12-3/TRBV12-4,-,TRBJ2-5,few,TGTGCCAGCAGTTTAACTAAACTTGGCCAAGAGACCCAGTACTTC,CASSLTKLGQETQYF
TRBV7-2,-,TRBJ2-6,-,TGTGCCAGCAGCTTAATGGGTTCCAGGGCCAACGTCCTGACTTTC,CASSLMGSRANVLTF
TRBV12-3/TRBV12-4,TRBD1,TRBJ1-2,few,TGTGCCAGCAATACGGGACAGGGGGGCGGCTACACCTTC,CASNTGQGGGYTF
TRBV10-3,-,TRBJ2-7,few,TGTGCCATCAGTGAGGTATCGGACGGCGAGCAGTACTTC,CAISEVSDGEQYF
TRBV7-3,-,TRBJ2-2,-,TGTGCCAGCAGCGAGGGACATAACACCGGGGAGCTGTTTTTT,CASSEGHNTGELFF
TRBV28,TRBD1,TRBJ1-6,-,TGTGCCAGCAGTTTAGTCGCCAGGGGGAACTCACCCCTCCACTTT,CASSLVARGNSPLHF
TRBV18,TRBD2,TRBJ2-5,-,TGTGCCAGCTCACCACCGGCGGGAGAAGAGACCCAGTACTTC,CASSPPAGEETQYF
TRBV9,-,TRBJ2-7,few,TGTGCCAGCAGCGTAGGCAATAGCGGTATCTCCTACGAGCAGTACTTC,CASSVGNSGISYEQYF
TRBV7-6,-,TRBJ2-2,few,TGTGCCAGCAGCTCCCCTCTGGTCGGGGAGCTGTTTTTT,CASSSPLVGELFF
TRBV12-3/TRBV12-4,-,TRBJ1-6,-,TGTGCCAGCACCCGCAACCATAATTCACCCCTCCACTTT,CASTRNHNSPLHF
TRBV19,-,TRBJ2-4,few,TGTGCCAGTAGTATACTGACAGCCAACATCATAGCCAAAAACATTCAGTACTTC,CASSILTANIIAKNIQYF
TRBV5-5,-,TRBJ1-1,-,TGTGCCAGCAGCTTGGCCCCAGGTGTGAACACTGAAGCTTTCTTT,CASSLAPGVNTEAFF
TRBV2,-,TRBJ1-1,-,TGTGCCAGCAATGCGGGAATGAACACTGAAGCTTTCTTT,CASNAGMNTEAFF
TRBV29-1,-,TRBJ2-7,-,TGCAGCGTTGAAGGTCCGGGGGAAACCTACGAGCAGTACTTC,CSVEGPGETYEQYF
TRBV27,-,TRBJ2-2,-,TGTGCCAGCAGTTTATCTAACGGGGAGCTGTTTTTT,CASSLSNGELFF
TRBV11-2,-,TRBJ2-5,many,TGTGCCAGCAGCTCTCAGGGTCGGGGGGAGACCCAGTACTTC,CASSSQGRGETQYF
TRBV15,TRBD2,TRBJ2-7,-,TGTGCCACCAGCACTTTCCCGGGACTAGCGGGGGCCGACCTGGCCTACGAGCAGTACTTC,CATSTFPGLAGADLAYEQYF
TRBV5-1,-,TRBJ1-5,-,TGCGCCAGCAGCTTGGATACAGGGAACAATCAGCCCCAGCATTTT,CASSLDTGNNQPQHF
TRBV6-6,-,TRBJ2-3,few,TGTGCCAGCAGTTATATTACACACACAGATACGCAGTATTTT,CASSYITHTDTQYF
TRBV7-8,TRBD2,TRBJ2-5,-,TGTGCCAGCAGCGCAGCGGGAATGGAGACCCAGTACTTC,CASSAAGMETQYF